This entry lists 4 T cell receptor beta chains sequenced from one sample in a study of T cell responses to AZD1222 COVID-19 vaccine (dated by TCRdb to the early 2020s). Library prep was done by the immunoSEQ multiplex PCR assay. TCRdb mirrors the immuneACCESS table, restricted to in-frame sequences. Some clones are absent from its copies; in checked studies, under half trace to an unresolved V gene, and the reason for the others is unknown. Recorded for this sample are some 150,000 clones; roughly 94% of them occurred a single time. The ten largest clones represent under 2% of the sample. This specimen's time point label, per the study, means: baseline before first vaccination. The source was peripheral blood, collected on day 0 of AZD1222 vaccination. The receptors stem from an adult in good health.

This chain links TRBV7-9 with TRBJ2-5; D remains unclear. Trimming shortened V by 0 bases and J by 8 bases, and 7 bases separated the two germline ends. The CDR3 runs 12 residues. Germline V lookup: CDR1 SEHNR, CDR2 FQNEAQ (reference sequence). This chain's CDR3 is CASSLATLTQYF. The CDR3 DNA is TGTGCCAGCAGCTTAGCGACCCTTACCCAGTACTTC.

The genes are TRBV19 and TRBJ2-6; D is undetermined. Germline V gives CDR1 LNHDA, CDR2 SQIVND (reference sequence). This CDR3 is built from 17 residues. V was cut by 7 bases and J by 1 base, with 17 bases left in between. For the CDR3, the DNA is TGTGCCAGTAAAGCCCCTTATTTGGGATCTGGGGCCAACGTCCTGACTTTC. It translates to CASKAPYLGSGANVLTF.

The V gene is TRBV7-2, the J gene TRBJ1-1; D is unclear. This CDR3 is built from 14 residues. Germline V gene sequence: CDR1 SGHTA, CDR2 FQGNSA. Trimming shortened V by 5 bases and J by 1 base, and 11 bases separated the two germline ends. CDR3 nucleotides: TGTGCCAGCAGCCCGATCAGGAGGAACACTGAAGCTTTCTTT. Residues: CASSPIRRNTEAFF. The entire variable domain, with the rest obtained from reference TRBV7-2 and TRBJ1-1, is as follows: GAGVSQSPSNKVTEKGKDVELRCDPISGHTALYWYRQSLGQGLEFLIYFQGNSAPDKSGLPSDRFSAERTGGSVSTLTIQRTQQEDSAVYLCASSPIRRNTEAFFGQGTRLTVV.

The chain is built from TRBV5-1 and TRBJ1-2; TRBD1 might be the D (5 bases). Per germline, CDR1 SGHRS and CDR2 YFSETQ. V was pared by 5 bases and J by 2 bases, with 13 bases between. This CDR3 region has 14 residues. CDR3 loop: CASSDPGGNYGYTF. The CDR3 region has the DNA TGCGCCAGCAGTGACCCGGGGGGGAACTATGGCTACACCTTC.